Shown below are 16 T cell receptor beta chains from a single sample sequenced in a study of blood T cell repertoires in COVID-19 (dated by TCRdb to 2018 to 2020). Libraries were built with the immunoSEQ multiplex PCR assay. This immuneACCESS table, as held by TCRdb, lists in-frame sequences with V and J called but not all clones. Of the missing ones, under half trace to an unresolved V gene in checked studies; the others have no known cause. The sample table lists 270,000 or so clones, around nine tenths of them with a count of one. The biggest ten clones account for roughly 0.92% of the sample. Sample: peripheral blood. The receptors originated from a woman between 40 and 55 years old who had recovered from COVID-19.

In its sample, this clone was seen once. The CDR3 loop reads CAISALAGAETQYF. The CDR3, as DNA: TGTGCCATCAGTGCCTTAGCGGGAGCAGAGACCCAGTACTTC. This rearrangement joins TRBV10-3 to TRBJ2-5; 9 nucleotides align to TRBD2. The germline V gene encodes CDR1 ENHRY and CDR2 SYGVKD. The ends lost 4 bases at V and 4 bases at J; junction bases unmatched: 4. The CDR3 is made up of 14 amino acids.

The chain is built from TRBV29-1 and TRBJ2-1; TRBD2 aligns across 7 bases. The J segment lost 14 bases and the V segment lost 5 bases, leaving 15 bases of the junction unmatched. The CDR3 sequence is 13 residues long. Germline lookup yields CDR1 SQVTM and CDR2 ANQGSEA. This CDR3 reads CSVLPAGRRAEFF. DNA of the CDR3: TGCAGCGTTCTCCCCGCCGGGAGGAGGGCGGAGTTCTTC.

J is TRBJ1-2 and V is TRBV6-5, with 9 bases lining up with TRBD1. The CDR3 runs 15 residues. V gave up 5 bases and J gave up 2 bases; unmatched junction bases: 6. Germline CDR1 is MNHEY and CDR2 is SVGAGI. The CDR3 coding sequence is TGTGCCAGCAGTACCACAGGGGGCGCGAACTATGGCTACACCTTC. Its protein is CASSTTGGANYGYTF.

This clone was recorded once. The chain recombines TRBV5-1 with TRBJ2-1, with 7 bases matching TRBD2. The CDR3 loop spans 13 amino acids. The V and J ends lost 4 bases and 4 bases, in that order; junction bases with no gene match: 2. Germline CDR1 is SGHRS and CDR2 is YFSETQ. CDR3: CASSGGEYNEQFF. The DNA of the CDR3 is TGCGCCAGCAGCGGGGGGGAATACAATGAGCAGTTCTTC.

The rearrangement links TRBV27 to TRBJ1-6; TRBD1 matches at 11 bases. After removal of 4 bases from V and 0 bases from J, the junction contained 5 bases not matched to a gene. Germline values: CDR1 MNHEY, CDR2 SMNVEV (reference sequence). The CDR3 loop spans 18 amino acids. The CDR3 reads CASSSGTGGSSYNSPLHF. The CDR3 coding sequence is TGTGCCAGCAGTTCGGGGACAGGGGGGAGCTCCTATAATTCACCCCTCCACTTT.

The chain recombines TRBV3-1 (or the pseudogene TRBV3-2) with TRBJ2-3; 14 bases align to TRBD2. V lost 1 base, J lost 0 bases, and 6 bases stayed unmatched. Germline CDR1 is LGHDT and CDR2 is YNNKEL (reference sequence). The CDR3 is 19 amino acids. CDR3 region: CASSQVPGLAGASTDTQYF. The CDR3 nucleotides read TGTGCCAGCAGCCAAGTCCCGGGACTAGCGGGGGCTAGCACAGATACGCAGTATTTT.

This chain links TRBV9 with TRBJ1-2; possibly TRBD1 for D (5 bases). The V end was cut by 3 bases, the J end by 8 bases, with 8 bases between. Germline CDR1 reads SGDLS; CDR2 reads YYNGEE. The CDR3 has 11 amino acids. In DNA, the CDR3 is TGTGCCAGCAGCGGGGGCTGGGGCTACACCTTC. Translation gives CASSGGWGYTF.

The chain employs TRBV6-5 and TRBJ2-1; 11 nucleotides match TRBD2. This CDR3 is 15 amino acids long. V gave up 5 bases and J gave up 4 bases; unmatched junction bases: 4. Germline-derived CDR1 and CDR2 are MNHEY and SVGAGI. CDR3 loop: CASSRTSGPYNEQFF. The CDR3 DNA follows: TGTGCCAGCAGTAGGACTAGCGGGCCTTACAATGAGCAGTTCTTC.

This clone was seen only a few times. The genes are TRBV19 and TRBJ1-5; perhaps TRBD1 as D (6 bases). V gave up 6 bases and J gave up 0 bases, with 12 bases separating them. The CDR3 covers 15 residues. CDR1 is LNHDA and CDR2 is SQIVND in the germline V gene (reference sequence). The DNA for the CDR3 is TGTGCCAGTAGGGACAACAGGGCTAGCAATCAGCCCCAGCATTTT. Protein: CASRDNRASNQPQHF.

V gene TRBV5-1 combines with J gene TRBJ2-7; TRBD2 agrees at 9 bases. Germline assignment: CDR1 SGHRS and CDR2 YFSETQ. The V segment lost 0 bases and the J segment 3 bases; nucleotides outside the gene matches: 10. CDR3 length equals 17 residues. CDR3 sequence reads: CASSLALSSGTGYEQYF. The DNA of the CDR3 is TGCGCCAGCAGCTTGGCCTTGTCTAGCGGGACTGGCTACGAGCAGTACTTC.

This clone was seen a single time. The chain employs TRBV29-1 and TRBJ2-5; 7 bases are shared with TRBD2. The CDR3 consists of 16 residues. CDR1 and CDR2 (germline): SQVTM, ANQGSEA. V was pared by 4 bases and J by 2 bases, with 13 bases of the junction left unmatched. The DNA of the CDR3 is TGCAGCGTTGTCAATATGAGCGGGATAGGACAAGAGACCCAGTACTTC. This translates into CSVVNMSGIGQETQYF.

The chain is built from TRBV3-1 (or the pseudogene TRBV3-2) and TRBJ1-5; D is perhaps TRBD1 (5 bases). The V and J ends lost 1 base and 3 bases respectively, with 13 bases between them. Germline CDR1 and CDR2: LGHDT and YNNKEL (reference sequence). The CDR3 has 16 residues. The CDR3 sequence: CASSQGHGGINQPQHF. Written as DNA, the CDR3 is TGTGCCAGCAGCCAAGGCCACGGGGGGATCAATCAGCCCCAGCATTTT.

The rearrangement links TRBV11-3 to TRBJ2-7, with D perhaps TRBD2 (5 bases). The length of the CDR3 is 16 residues. The germline V gene encodes CDR1 SGHNT and CDR2 YENEEA. Trimming took 1 base from V and 2 from J, leaving 15 bases between them. The CDR3 nucleotides read TGTGCCAGCAGCTTAGGCCTAGCAGCCCCTACCTACGAGCAGTACTTC. It specifies CASSLGLAAPTYEQYF. Filled out from reference TRBV11-3 and TRBJ2-7, the complete variable domain reads EAGVVQSPRYKIIEKKQPVAFWCNPISGHNTLYWYLQNLGQGPELLIRYENEEAVDDSQLPKDRFSAERLKGVDSTLKIQPAELGDSAVYLCASSLGLAAPTYEQYFGPGTRLTVT.

The V and J genes are TRBV19 and TRBJ2-1, with 11 bases fitting TRBD2. The CDR3 has 15 amino acids. V shed 4 bases and J 7 bases; nucleotides not matched to a gene: 6. CDR1 is LNHDA and CDR2 is SQIVND in the germline V gene (reference sequence). CDR3 nucleotide sequence: TGTGCCAGTAGTAGAACTAGCGGGGGCGAGAATGAGCAGTTCTTC. It is translated as CASSRTSGGENEQFF.

V is TRBV7-9 and J is TRBJ2-2, with D tentatively TRBD2 (6 bases). The germline gives CDR1 SEHNR, CDR2 FQNEAQ (reference sequence). CDR3 size: 16 residues. Trimming cost V 3 bases and J 1 base, with 12 bases left between them. The CDR3: CASSFVAGLNTGELFF. The CDR3 DNA follows: TGTGCCAGCAGCTTTGTTGCGGGGCTGAACACCGGGGAGCTGTTTTTT.

V is TRBV4-2 and J is TRBJ2-1; tentatively, D is TRBD2 (6 bases). This CDR3 is 13 amino acids long. With 5 bases removed from V and 2 bases from J, the gap between germline ends came to 7 bases. The germline V gene has CDR1 LGHNA and CDR2 YNFKEQ. CDR3 loop: CASSGGTYNEQFF. The CDR3 nucleotides are TGTGCCAGCAGCGGGGGGACCTACAATGAGCAGTTCTTC.